The 31 T cell receptor beta chains below come from one sample, sequenced in a study of T cells in pancreatic ductal adenocarcinoma. Selected pancreatic ductal adenocarcinoma patients had undergone surgery without neoadjuvant therapy. TCRdb's copy holds only in-frame clones and misses some; the assay was immunoSEQ multiplex PCR. The sample lists roughly 16,000 clones, 88% occurring once. The sequenced sample consisted of PBMCs. The receptors derive from a human donor with pancreatic ductal adenocarcinoma.

This chain links TRBV28 with TRBJ1-5; no clear D. Trimming cost V 7 bases and J 2 bases, with 18 bases left between them. The CDR3 spans 16 residues. Germline CDR1 reads MDHEN; CDR2 reads SYDVKM. Here the CDR3 reads CASTRLGAFGNQPQHF. CDR3 sequence (DNA): TGTGCCAGCACGAGACTCGGAGCATTTGGCAATCAGCCCCAGCATTTT.

The CDR3 here is CASSPTGVPETQYF. The DNA of the CDR3 is TGTGCCAGCAGCCCTACAGGGGTACCGGAGACCCAGTACTTC. The chain carries TRBV7-2 and TRBJ2-5; 7 bases map to TRBD1. Trimming cost V 5 bases and J 5 bases; bases outside gene matches: 8. In germline, CDR1 is SGHTA, CDR2 FQGNSA. The CDR3 runs to 14 residues.

The chain is built from TRBV7-2 and TRBJ1-2, with 7 nucleotides matching TRBD1. J was trimmed by 8 bases and V by 3 bases; bases with no gene match: 6. The CDR3 covers 13 residues. Germline V CDR1 and CDR2: SGHTA, FQGNSA. Here the CDR3 DNA reads TGTGCCAGCAGCTTCGGGCAGGGGGAGGGCTACACCTTC. Translating gives CASSFGQGEGYTF. Using reference TRBV7-2 and TRBJ1-2 for the parts outside the CDR3, the full variable domain is GAGVSQSPSNKVTEKGKDVELRCDPISGHTALYWYRQSLGQGLEFLIYFQGNSAPDKSGLPSDRFSAERTGGSVSTLTIQRTQQEDSAVYLCASSFGQGEGYTFGSGTRLTVV.

The V gene is TRBV18, the J gene TRBJ1-5, with D possibly matching TRBD1 (6 bases). Per the germline V gene, CDR1 is KGHSH and CDR2 is LQKENI. This CDR3 contains 14 residues. V lost 6 bases and J lost 4, with 13 bases in between. This CDR3 is CASSAGQFNQPQHF. The CDR3, as DNA: TGTGCCAGCTCTGCCGGACAGTTTAATCAGCCCCAGCATTTT.

V usage is TRBV5-4 and J usage is TRBJ2-4; TRBD1 is a possible D gene (6 bases). Trimming left V 1 base short and J 7 bases short, with 15 bases between. The CDR3 has 15 amino acids. CDR1 and CDR2 from the germline V gene are SGHNT and YYREEE (reference sequence). The CDR3 loop reads CASSLPGQGRNIQYF. DNA of the CDR3: TGTGCCAGCAGCTTGCCCGGGCAGGGGCGGAACATTCAGTACTTC. Full variable domain (rest looked up from reference TRBV5-4 and TRBJ2-4): ETGVTQSPTHLIKTRGQQVTLRCSSQSGHNTVSWYQQALGQGPQFIFQYYREEENGRGNFPPRFSGLQFPNYSSELNVNALELDDSALYLCASSLPGQGRNIQYFGAGTRLSVL.

The rearrangement uses TRBV21-1 and TRBJ1-1; the table's TRBD1 call for D was not verified on the DNA. TRBV21-1 is classified as a pseudogene. The CDR3 loop spans 16 amino acids. In DNA, the CDR3 is TGTGCCAGCAGCAAAGGGCGTACAGGGGGGAACACTGAAGCTTTCTTT. This sequence encodes CASSKGRTGGNTEAFF.

J is TRBJ2-2 and V is TRBV11-3; 8 bases agree with TRBD1. Losses at the gene ends were 6 bases for V and 1 base for J; bases not matched to a gene: 4. The CDR3 spans 15 residues. Germline-derived CDR1 and CDR2 are SGHNT and YENEEA. The CDR3 region has the DNA TGTGCCAGCAGGGGGGACAGGATGAACACCGGGGAGCTGTTTTTT. Translating gives CASRGDRMNTGELFF.

The V and J genes are TRBV19 and TRBJ1-2, with D maybe TRBD1 (5 bases). CDR1 is LNHDA and CDR2 is SQIVND in the germline V gene (reference sequence). With 5 bases removed from V and 4 bases from J, the gap between germline ends came to 17 bases. The CDR3 is made up of 15 amino acids. CDR3 bases: TGTGCCAGTAGTGCAAGAACTCAGGGTGCCTATGGCTACACCTTC. Encoded protein: CASSARTQGAYGYTF.

The chain couples TRBV18 to TRBJ2-1; 10 bases fit TRBD2. Germline CDR1 KGHSH, CDR2 LQKENI. The CDR3 loop spans 15 amino acids. Trimming removed 4 bases from V and 6 bases from J; junction bases left unmatched: 6. The CDR3 loop reads CASSLSGGFLNEQFF. In nucleotides, the CDR3 is TGTGCCAGCTCACTTAGCGGGGGGTTCCTCAATGAGCAGTTCTTC.

This rearrangement joins TRBV5-5 to TRBJ2-1, with 9 bases matching TRBD2. The CDR3 sequence is 15 residues long. V shed 4 bases, J shed 5 bases, and the junction held 7 bases outside the gene matches. CDR1 SGHKS and CDR2 YYEKEE come from the germline V gene (reference sequence). Here the CDR3 reads CASSGGGAFNNEQFF. DNA of the CDR3: TGTGCCAGCAGCGGCGGGGGGGCCTTCAACAATGAGCAGTTCTTC.

The V gene is TRBV6-1, the J gene TRBJ1-1; D is unresolved. Trimming removed 10 bases at V and 3 bases at J, with 15 bases between. Germline CDR1 is MNHNS and CDR2 is SASEGT. The CDR3 is 13 amino acids. This CDR3 is CATRLDRDTEAFF. The CDR3 region has the DNA TGTGCCACCCGGCTAGACCGAGACACTGAAGCTTTCTTT.

This clone appeared a single time. V gene TRBV7-9 combines with J gene TRBJ2-3; TRBD2 aligns across 8 bases. The CDR3 is 14 amino acids. Germline V gene data show CDR1 as SEHNR and CDR2 as FQNEAQ (reference sequence). Unmatched junction bases numbered 7, after V lost 5 bases and J lost 6 bases. Here the CDR3 DNA reads TGTGCCAGCAGCCCGGGGGGGGTCGGGGATACGCAGTATTTT. Encoded protein: CASSPGGVGDTQYF.

The rearrangement uses TRBV7-2 and TRBJ2-3, with 13 bases lining up with TRBD2. Per germline, CDR1 SGHTA and CDR2 FQGNSA. With V trimmed by 4 bases and J by 4 bases, 5 bases remained unmatched. CDR3 length: 16 amino acids. The CDR3 nucleotides are TGTGCCAGCAGCTCAGGACTAGCGGGGGTGTCAGATACGCAGTATTTT. Residues: CASSSGLAGVSDTQYF.

V and J are TRBV29-1 and TRBJ1-2; D not resolved. Germline V CDR1 and CDR2: SQVTM, ANQGSEA. Trimming stripped 3 bases from V and 8 bases from J, with 7 bases between. The CDR3 is 10 amino acids. CDR3 loop: CSVELGGYTF. DNA of the CDR3: TGCAGCGTTGAGCTAGGCGGCTACACCTTC.

This clone occurred a few times. V usage is TRBV4-2 and J usage is TRBJ2-5; 9 bases map to TRBD2. Germline CDR1 reads LGHNA; CDR2 reads YNFKEQ. The trim removed 1 base at V and 5 bases at J, leaving 11 bases unmatched. This CDR3 has 17 residues. The CDR3 DNA is TGTGCCAGCAGCCAAGGAGGCGGGGGGGCCGTACGCGAGACCCAGTACTTC. Encoded protein: CASSQGGGGAVRETQYF.

The chain combines TRBV27 with TRBJ1-1; weak D call: TRBD1 (6 bases). The germline gives CDR1 MNHEY, CDR2 SMNVEV (reference sequence). V gave up 6 bases and J gave up 4 bases, with 15 bases separating them. The CDR3 extends over 14 amino acids. The CDR3 is CASSFGGQATEAFF. For the CDR3, the DNA is TGTGCCAGCAGCTTCGGGGGGCAGGCCACTGAAGCTTTCTTT.

This sequence joins TRBV7-6 and TRBJ2-3; 8 bases match TRBD1. J gave up 13 bases and V 1 base, and 7 bases lay outside the gene matches. The CDR3 length is 13 residues. Germline-derived CDR1 and CDR2 are SGHVS and FNYEAQ. The CDR3 sequence: CASSLDQGAPEYF. The CDR3, as DNA: TGTGCCAGCAGCTTAGATCAGGGGGCGCCGGAGTATTTT.

The rearrangement links TRBV28 to TRBJ2-1; TRBD1 aligns across 7 bases. Germline assignment: CDR1 MDHEN and CDR2 SYDVKM. The CDR3 runs 14 residues. V lost 3 bases to trimming and J lost 8 bases; unmatched junction nucleotides: 7. The CDR3 here is CASSFEGARYEQFF. The CDR3 DNA follows: TGTGCCAGCAGTTTCGAGGGGGCCAGATATGAGCAGTTCTTC.

This chain uses TRBV6-6 with TRBJ2-3; 10 nucleotides align to TRBD1. The CDR3 loop spans 16 amino acids. Per the germline V gene, CDR1 is MNHNY and CDR2 is SVGAGI (reference sequence). J gave up 3 bases and V 5 bases, and 8 bases lay outside the gene matches. The CDR3 is CASSKGDRGRTDTQYF. CDR3 DNA: TGTGCCAGCAGTAAGGGGGACAGGGGAAGAACAGATACGCAGTATTTT.

The J gene is TRBJ2-7, the V gene TRBV6-6; 8 positions match TRBD1. The CDR3 sequence is 15 residues long. Germline loops: CDR1 MNHNY, CDR2 SVGAGI (reference sequence). With V trimmed by 0 bases and J by 6 bases, 7 bases remained unmatched. The CDR3 DNA reads TGTGCCAGCAGTTACTCCGGGACAGGACCCCTCGAGCAGTACTTC. Protein product: CASSYSGTGPLEQYF.

The genes are TRBV7-8 and TRBJ2-7, with D tentatively TRBD1 (5 bases). CDR1 and CDR2 (germline): SGHVS, FQNEAQ. There are 11 residues in the CDR3. Trimming pared 5 bases from V and 9 bases from J, leaving 11 bases between. The CDR3 is CASSDQGLQYF. CDR3 nucleotide sequence: TGTGCCAGCAGCGACCAGGGCTTGCAGTACTTC.

The chain employs TRBV5-1 and TRBJ1-3; TRBD1 agrees at 7 bases. Germline V gene sequence: CDR1 SGHRS, CDR2 YFSETQ. The CDR3 runs to 15 residues. V lost 4 bases and J lost 6; bases outside the gene matches: 10. The CDR3 here is CASSPFGQVTNTIYF. The DNA of the CDR3 is TGCGCCAGCAGCCCATTCGGACAGGTGACAAACACCATATATTTT.

J is TRBJ2-5 and V is TRBV4-2, with TRBD2 matching over 13 bases. Per the germline V gene, CDR1 is LGHNA and CDR2 is YNFKEQ. The CDR3 totals 17 residues. V was clipped by 0 bases and J by 5 bases; unmatched bases: 6. Written as DNA, the CDR3 is TGTGCCAGCAGCCAAGATCAAGGACTAGCGGGGGATGAGACCCAGTACTTC. It is translated as CASSQDQGLAGDETQYF.

The rearrangement links TRBV27 to TRBJ2-1, with 7 bases that match TRBD2. Germline lookup yields CDR1 MNHEY and CDR2 SMNVEV (reference sequence). The CDR3 is 18 residues long. With 0 bases clipped from V and 1 base from J, the junction kept 9 bases outside the gene matches. This CDR3 reads CASSLSASGAASYNEQFF. The CDR3 DNA sequence: TGTGCCAGCAGTTTATCGGCTAGCGGCGCTGCTTCCTACAATGAGCAGTTCTTC.

The rearrangement joins TRBV5-6 to TRBJ1-5; no clear D. The CDR3 spans 13 residues. Trimming pared 0 bases from V and 4 bases from J, leaving 5 bases between. Germline CDR1 and CDR2: SGHDT and YYEEEE. For the CDR3, the DNA is TGTGCCAGCAGCTTGGGAGAAAATCAGCCCCAGCATTTT. It encodes CASSLGENQPQHF.

The J gene is TRBJ2-7, the V gene TRBV4-1, with 8 bases identical to TRBD2. In germline, CDR1 is MGHRA, CDR2 YSYEKL. This CDR3 region has 15 residues. After removal of 4 bases from V and 2 bases from J, the junction contained 7 bases not matched to a gene. As DNA, the CDR3 is TGCGCCAGCAGCCCGGGACTAGAGGGGGCCTACGAGCAGTACTTC. Amino acid sequence: CASSPGLEGAYEQYF.

CDR3 sequence: CASSSPGNEQFF. The CDR3 DNA reads TGCGCCAGCAGCTCTCCGGGCAATGAGCAGTTCTTC. The rearrangement links TRBV5-1 to TRBJ2-1, with no clear D. The germline V and J ends were trimmed by 3 bases and 6 bases, with 7 bases remaining between them. The CDR3 consists of 12 residues. The germline V gene encodes CDR1 SGHRS and CDR2 YFSETQ.

Concerning this clone: One end of the junction fails to match germline, which may point to a read error. This chain links TRBV29-1 with TRBJ2-1; 7 positions agree with TRBD1. The CDR3 is 9 amino acids. Per germline, CDR1 SQVTM and CDR2 ANQGSEA. The CDR3 region has the DNA TGCAGCGTGGGACAGCTGAGGGTCTTC. Residues: CSVGQLRVF.

This chain joins TRBV28 and TRBJ2-7; 8 bases are a match to TRBD1. Germline lookup yields CDR1 MDHEN and CDR2 SYDVKM. The CDR3 has 15 residues. V gave up 10 bases and J gave up 1 base; unmatched junction bases: 12. CDR3 amino acids: CATDPPGQESYEQYF. The CDR3 nucleotides read TGTGCCACCGATCCACCGGGACAGGAGTCCTACGAGCAGTACTTC.

The chain is built from TRBV6-5 and TRBJ2-7; perhaps TRBD1 as D (6 bases). The CDR3 is 15 residues long. Germline V gene sequence: CDR1 MNHEY, CDR2 SVGAGI. V lost 5 bases and J 3 bases, leaving 17 bases between the germline ends. The CDR3 DNA reads as TGTGCCAGCAGTCCCGCCGGGACAAACAACTACGAGCAGTACTTC. This gives the protein CASSPAGTNNYEQYF.

V gene TRBV7-9 combines with J gene TRBJ2-1; unclear D gene. Trimming pared 3 bases from V and 7 bases from J, leaving 4 bases between. The CDR3 has 11 amino acids. CDR1 SEHNR and CDR2 FQNEAQ come from the germline V gene (reference sequence). The CDR3 sequence is CASSFGNEQFF. CDR3 coding DNA: TGTGCCAGCAGCTTCGGGAATGAGCAGTTCTTC.